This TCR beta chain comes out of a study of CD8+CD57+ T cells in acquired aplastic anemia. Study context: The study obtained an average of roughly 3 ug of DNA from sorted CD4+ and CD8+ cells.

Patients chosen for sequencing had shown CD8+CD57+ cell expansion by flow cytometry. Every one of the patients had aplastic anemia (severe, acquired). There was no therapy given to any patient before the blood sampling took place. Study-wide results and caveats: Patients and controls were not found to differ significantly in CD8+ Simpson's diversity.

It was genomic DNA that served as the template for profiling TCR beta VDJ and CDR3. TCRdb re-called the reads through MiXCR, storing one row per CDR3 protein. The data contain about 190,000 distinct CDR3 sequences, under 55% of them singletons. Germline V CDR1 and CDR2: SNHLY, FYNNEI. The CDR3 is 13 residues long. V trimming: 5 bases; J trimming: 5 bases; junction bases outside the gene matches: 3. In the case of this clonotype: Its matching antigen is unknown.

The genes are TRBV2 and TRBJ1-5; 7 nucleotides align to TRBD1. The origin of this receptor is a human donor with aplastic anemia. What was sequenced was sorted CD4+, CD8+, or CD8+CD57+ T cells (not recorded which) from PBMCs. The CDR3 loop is CASSPTGYQPQHF. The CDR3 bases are TGTGCCAGCAGTCCGACAGGGTATCAGCCCCAGCATTTT.